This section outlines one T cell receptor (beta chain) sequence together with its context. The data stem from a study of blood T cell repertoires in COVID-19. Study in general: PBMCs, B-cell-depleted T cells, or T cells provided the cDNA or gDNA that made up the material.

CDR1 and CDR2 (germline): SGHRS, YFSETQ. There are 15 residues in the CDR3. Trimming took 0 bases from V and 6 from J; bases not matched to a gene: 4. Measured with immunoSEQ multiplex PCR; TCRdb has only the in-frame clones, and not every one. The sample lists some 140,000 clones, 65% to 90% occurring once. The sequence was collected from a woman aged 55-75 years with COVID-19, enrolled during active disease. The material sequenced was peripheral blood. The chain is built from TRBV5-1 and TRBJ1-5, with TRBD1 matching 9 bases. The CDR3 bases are TGCGCCAGCAGCTTGGGGGGACAGGGCGTTCAGCCCCAGCATTTT. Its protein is CASSLGGQGVQPQHF.